This TCR beta chain stems from a study of blood T cell repertoires in COVID-19. TCRdb's copy holds only in-frame clones and misses some; the assay was immunoSEQ multiplex PCR. The top ten hold 14% of the sample, which has tens of thousands of clones, around 80% seen once. CDR1 and CDR2 from the germline V gene are SGDLS and YYNGEE. This CDR3 comprises 14 residues. Trimming pared 4 bases from V and 2 bases from J, leaving 12 bases between. The chain links TRBV9 to TRBJ1-1; possibly TRBD1 for D (5 bases). Sequencing was performed on peripheral blood. The TCR sequence derives from a human donor in a cohort sampled during active COVID-19. The CDR3 DNA sequence: TGTGCCAGCAGCCTACAGGTCAGCAACACTGAAGCTTTCTTT. Its protein is CASSLQVSNTEAFF.